This paragraph reports one T cell receptor beta chain. Its antigen is still unknown. The data stem from a study of cytomegalovirus exposure and HLA in healthy donors. General observations from the study: Investigators reported 150 to 200 TCR beta chains as tied to cytomegalovirus. Donors belonging to an Asian-associated ancestry cluster reportedly showed fewer N-insertions in productive TCRs than the 666-donor mean, according to what a later analysis found.

PCR involved 60 Vbeta and 13 Jbeta primers. Measured with immunoSEQ multiplex PCR; TCRdb has only the in-frame clones, and not every one. Of more than 140,000 clones listed, around 80% are singletons. This receptor was obtained from a middle-aged man in good health and CMV-seronegative. Sequencing was done on a sample of PBMCs.

The CDR3 protein is CASSVVPGSGNTIYF. Written as DNA, the CDR3 is TGTGCCAGCAGCGTAGTCCCCGGCTCTGGAAACACCATATATTTT. The rearrangement links TRBV9 to TRBJ1-3, with no clear D. From germline, CDR1 is SGDLS and CDR2 YYNGEE. CDR3 size: 15 residues. The V end was cut by 0 bases, the J end by 0 bases, with 7 bases between. The complete variable domain, with remaining parts taken from reference TRBV9 and TRBJ1-3, reads DSGVTQTPKHLITATGQRVTLRCSPRSGDLSVYWYQQSLDQGLQFLIQYYNGEERAKGNILERFSAQQFPDLHSELNLSSLELGDSALYFCASSVVPGSGNTIYFGEGSWLTVV.